The present TCR beta chain was sequenced within a study of blood T cells in healthy people across ages. It was with a sample-barcoded 5' primer and a J-beta primer mix that a second PCR of about 7 to 12 cycles was run. MiXCR, applied by TCRdb to the 5' RACE reads, yields one record per CDR3 protein. The profile shows 1.8 million or so distinct CDR3 sequences, about two fifths of them singletons. This CDR3 is built from 16 residues. Germline assignment: CDR1 MNHEY and CDR2 SVGEGT. Material for sequencing was blood. V and J are TRBV6-2 or TRBV6-3 and TRBJ2-4, with 9 bases identical to TRBD1. The better agreement between TRBJ2-7 and the DNA end casts doubt on the J call. The sequence was collected from a human donor in good health. The CDR3 nucleotides are TGTGCCAGCAGTTACCGGTCGGGACAGGGTTTCTACGAGCAGTACTTC. Protein: CASSYRSGQGFYEQYF.